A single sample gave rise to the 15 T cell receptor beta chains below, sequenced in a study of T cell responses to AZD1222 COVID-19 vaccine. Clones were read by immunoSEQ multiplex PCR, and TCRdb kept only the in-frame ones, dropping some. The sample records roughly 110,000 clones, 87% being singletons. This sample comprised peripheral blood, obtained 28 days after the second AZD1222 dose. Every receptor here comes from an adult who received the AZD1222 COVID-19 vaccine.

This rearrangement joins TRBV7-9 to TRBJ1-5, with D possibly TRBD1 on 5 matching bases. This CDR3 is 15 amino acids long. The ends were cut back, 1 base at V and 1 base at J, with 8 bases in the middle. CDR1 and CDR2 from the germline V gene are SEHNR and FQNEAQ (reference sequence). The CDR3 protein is CASSLGAGSNQPQHF. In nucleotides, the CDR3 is TGTGCCAGCAGCTTAGGGGCAGGGAGCAATCAGCCCCAGCATTTT. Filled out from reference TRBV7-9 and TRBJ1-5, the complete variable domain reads DTGVSQNPRHKITKRGQNVTFRCDPISEHNRLYWYRQTLGQGPEFLTYFQNEAQLEKSRLLSDRFSAERPKGSFSTLEIQRTEQGDSAMYLCASSLGAGSNQPQHFGDGTRLSIL.

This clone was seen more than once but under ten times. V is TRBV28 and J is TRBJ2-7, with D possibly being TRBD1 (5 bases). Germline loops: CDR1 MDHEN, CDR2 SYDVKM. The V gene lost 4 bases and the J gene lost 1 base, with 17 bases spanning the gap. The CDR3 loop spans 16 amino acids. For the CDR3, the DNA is TGTGCCAGCAGTTCCAGGACAAATTCCCCGTCCTACGAGCAGTACTTC. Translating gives CASSSRTNSPSYEQYF.

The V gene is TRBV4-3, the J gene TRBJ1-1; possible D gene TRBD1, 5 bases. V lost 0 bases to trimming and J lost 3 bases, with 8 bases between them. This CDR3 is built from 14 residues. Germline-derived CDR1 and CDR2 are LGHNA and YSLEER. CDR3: CASSQDPGYTEAFF. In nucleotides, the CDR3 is TGCGCCAGCAGCCAAGATCCAGGGTACACTGAAGCTTTCTTT.

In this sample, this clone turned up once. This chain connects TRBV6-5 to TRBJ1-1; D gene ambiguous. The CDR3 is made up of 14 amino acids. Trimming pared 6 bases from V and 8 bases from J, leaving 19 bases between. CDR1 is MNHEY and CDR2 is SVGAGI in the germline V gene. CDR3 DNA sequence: TGTGCCAGCAGCTGGGGTAGATCTAGCCCCGAAGCTTTCTTT. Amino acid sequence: CASSWGRSSPEAFF.

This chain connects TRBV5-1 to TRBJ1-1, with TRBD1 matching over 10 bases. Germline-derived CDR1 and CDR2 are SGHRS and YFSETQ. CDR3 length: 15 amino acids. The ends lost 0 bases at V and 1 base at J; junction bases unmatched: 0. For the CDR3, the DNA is TGCGCCAGCAGCTTGGGGACAGGGGGGAACACTGAAGCTTTCTTT. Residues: CASSLGTGGNTEAFF. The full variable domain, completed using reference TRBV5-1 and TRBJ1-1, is KAGVTQTPRYLIKTRGQQVTLSCSPISGHRSVSWYQQTPGQGLQFLFEYFSETQRNKGNFPGRFSGRQFSNSRSEMNVSTLELGDSALYLCASSLGTGGNTEAFFGQGTRLTVV.

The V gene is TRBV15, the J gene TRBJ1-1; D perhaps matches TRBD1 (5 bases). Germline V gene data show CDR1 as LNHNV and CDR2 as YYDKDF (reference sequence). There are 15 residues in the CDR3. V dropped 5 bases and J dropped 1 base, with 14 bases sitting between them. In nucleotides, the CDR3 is TGTGCCACCAGCGGGTACAGGAATCCGAACACTGAAGCTTTCTTT. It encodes CATSGYRNPNTEAFF.

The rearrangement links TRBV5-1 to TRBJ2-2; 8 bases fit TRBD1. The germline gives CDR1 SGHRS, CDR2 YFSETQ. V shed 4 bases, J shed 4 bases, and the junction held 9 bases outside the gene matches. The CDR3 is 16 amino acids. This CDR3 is CASSPGQVSLTGELFF. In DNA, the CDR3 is TGCGCCAGCAGCCCGGGACAGGTCAGTCTCACCGGGGAGCTGTTTTTT.

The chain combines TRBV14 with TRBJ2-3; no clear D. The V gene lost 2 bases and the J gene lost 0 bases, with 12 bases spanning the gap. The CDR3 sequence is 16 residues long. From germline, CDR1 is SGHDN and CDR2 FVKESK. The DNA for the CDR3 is TGTGCCAGCAGCCAAATCAGAGTGGGAAGCACAGATACGCAGTATTTT. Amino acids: CASSQIRVGSTDTQYF.

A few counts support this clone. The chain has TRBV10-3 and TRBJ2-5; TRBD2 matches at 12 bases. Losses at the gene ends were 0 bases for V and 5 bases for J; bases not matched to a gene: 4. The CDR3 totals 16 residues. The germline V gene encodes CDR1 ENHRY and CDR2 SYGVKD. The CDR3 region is CAISESTSGGQETQYF. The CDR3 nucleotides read TGTGCCATCAGTGAGTCGACTAGCGGGGGTCAGGAGACCCAGTACTTC.

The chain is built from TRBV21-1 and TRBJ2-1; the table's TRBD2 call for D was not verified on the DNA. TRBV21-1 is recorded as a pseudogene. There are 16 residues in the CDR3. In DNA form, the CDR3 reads TGTGCCAGCAGCAAAGAGGCGGGGGGGTATAACAATGAGCAGTTCTTC. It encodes CASSKEAGGYNNEQFF.

The CDR3 here is CASSLHTEAFF. In DNA, the CDR3 is TGTGCCAGCAGTTTACACACTGAAGCTTTCTTT. The chain has TRBV28 and TRBJ1-1; D is unresolved. Trimming pared 2 bases from V and 3 bases from J, leaving 1 base between. The length of the CDR3 is 11 residues. Germline CDR1 reads MDHEN; CDR2 reads SYDVKM.

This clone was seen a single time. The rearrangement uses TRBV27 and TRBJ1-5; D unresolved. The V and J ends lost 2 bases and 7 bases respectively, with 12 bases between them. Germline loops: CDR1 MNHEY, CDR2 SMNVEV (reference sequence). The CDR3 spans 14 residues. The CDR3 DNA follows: TGTGCCAGCAGTTTAAGGCCAGGCGGGCAGCCCCAGCATTTT. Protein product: CASSLRPGGQPQHF.

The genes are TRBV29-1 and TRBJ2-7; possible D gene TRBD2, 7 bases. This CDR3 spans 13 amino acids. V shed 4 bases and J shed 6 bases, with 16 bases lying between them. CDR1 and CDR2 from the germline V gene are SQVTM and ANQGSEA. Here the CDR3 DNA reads TGCAGCGTTGCGACCCAAAGGGGGGGCGAGCAGTACTTC. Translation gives CSVATQRGGEQYF.

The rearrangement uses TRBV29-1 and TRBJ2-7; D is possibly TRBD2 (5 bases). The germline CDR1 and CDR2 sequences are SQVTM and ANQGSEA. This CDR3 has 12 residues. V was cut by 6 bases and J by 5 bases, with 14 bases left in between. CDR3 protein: CSVTPSGDEQYF. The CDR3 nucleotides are TGCAGCGTCACCCCGTCCGGGGACGAGCAGTACTTC.

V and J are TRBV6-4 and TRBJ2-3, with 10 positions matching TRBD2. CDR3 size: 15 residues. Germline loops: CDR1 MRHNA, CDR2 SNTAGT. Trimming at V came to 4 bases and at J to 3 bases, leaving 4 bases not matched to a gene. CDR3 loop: CASSGTAGGTDTQYF. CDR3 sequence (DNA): TGTGCCAGCAGTGGGACAGCGGGGGGGACAGATACGCAGTATTTT.